Listed here are 11 T cell receptor beta chains from one sample, sequenced in a study of blood T cell repertoires in COVID-19. Repertoires were generated with immunoSEQ multiplex PCR, while TCRdb's copy carries only in-frame clones and drops some. The table lists some 150,000 clones, 84% of them singletons, with roughly 8.6% in the top ten. Sequencing was done on a sample of peripheral blood. Source of these receptors: a woman of 80 years or more in a cohort sampled during active or convalescent COVID-19.

This clone was observed a few times. The same CDR3 is also encoded by other DNA sequences in this sample. The chain carries TRBV2 and TRBJ1-2; no reliable D call. V lost 3 bases, J lost 1 base, and 6 bases lay in between. Germline lookup yields CDR1 SNHLY and CDR2 FYNNEI. CDR3 length equals 13 residues. CDR3 sequence reads: CASSEGINYGYTF. The CDR3 DNA reads TGTGCCAGCAGTGAGGGCATTAACTATGGCTACACCTTC.

DNA for the CDR3: TGTGCCAGCAGTTCCACGACAGCGACGAACACCGGGGAGCTGTTTTTT. Amino acid sequence: CASSSTTATNTGELFF. The chain carries TRBV6-2 or TRBV6-3 and TRBJ2-2; D may be TRBD1 (5 bases). The V end was cut by 4 bases, the J end by 0 bases, with 12 bases between. Germline CDR1 reads MNHEY; CDR2 reads SVGEGT. This CDR3 is built from 16 residues.

The chain is built from TRBV5-1 and TRBJ2-3; 7 bases fit TRBD1. The germline V gene has CDR1 SGHRS and CDR2 YFSETQ. This CDR3 has 14 amino acids. The V gene end was trimmed by 4 bases and the J gene end by 2 bases; junction bases not matched to a gene: 4. The CDR3 sequence: CASSLDRITDTQYF. The CDR3 region has the DNA TGCGCCAGCAGCCTGGACAGGATCACAGATACGCAGTATTTT.

The V call is TRBV30, the J call TRBJ2-3; the match to TRBD2 covers 12 bases. Germline CDR1 is GTSNPN and CDR2 is SVGIG (reference sequence). The CDR3 contains 15 residues. The ends lost 5 bases at V and 8 bases at J; junction bases unmatched: 11. CDR3 residues: CAWVPSGGAFGTQYF. The CDR3 bases are TGTGCCTGGGTACCTAGCGGGGGGGCCTTTGGTACGCAGTATTTT.

V and J are TRBV18 and TRBJ2-7; 7 bases map to TRBD1. The germline CDR1 and CDR2 sequences are KGHSH and LQKENI. The length of the CDR3 is 19 residues. Trimming at V came to 6 bases and at J to 3 bases, leaving 23 bases not matched to a gene. CDR3: CASSPQTGTVDHGLYEQYF. Here the CDR3 DNA reads TGTGCCAGCTCGCCTCAAACCGGGACAGTCGACCACGGACTCTACGAGCAGTACTTC.

The genes are TRBV28 and TRBJ1-2; tentatively, D is TRBD1 (6 bases). CDR3 length: 15 residues. V was pared by 5 bases and J by 8 bases, with 21 bases between. In germline, CDR1 is MDHEN, CDR2 SYDVKM. The CDR3, as DNA: TGTGCCAGCAGTCTCACCCCACAGGGAACCAACGGCTACACCTTC. It yields the protein CASSLTPQGTNGYTF.

The chain joins TRBV7-9 to TRBJ2-3; TRBD2 matches 8 bases. Germline loops: CDR1 SEHNR, CDR2 FQNEAQ (reference sequence). This CDR3 is 18 amino acids long. The junction had 15 bases not matched to a gene; V was cut back by 5 bases and J by 2 bases. Here the CDR3 reads CASSIGDIAGTFTDTQYF. CDR3 DNA sequence: TGTGCCAGCAGCATAGGAGATATAGCGGGGACTTTCACAGATACGCAGTATTTT.

The chain recombines TRBV5-1 with TRBJ2-3; 8 bases fit TRBD2. Per the germline V gene, CDR1 is SGHRS and CDR2 is YFSETQ. The V segment lost 4 bases and the J segment 2 bases; nucleotides outside the gene matches: 6. The CDR3 extends over 15 amino acids. The CDR3 DNA is TGCGCCAGCAGCCTTCGGACTAGCCCCACAGATACGCAGTATTTT. This encodes CASSLRTSPTDTQYF.

The rearrangement links TRBV5-8 to TRBJ2-3, with a possible D match to TRBD2 (6 bases). Germline CDR1 SGHTS, CDR2 YDEGEE. The CDR3 covers 14 residues. V lost 2 bases, J lost 6 bases, and 13 bases lay in between. CDR3 DNA: TGTGCCAGCAGCTTAGGGACTCAATGGGATACGCAGTATTTT. It specifies CASSLGTQWDTQYF.

The CDR3 sequence is CASSLLVVAGRDTQYF. CDR3 DNA sequence: TGTGCCAGCAGCTTGTTGGTAGTAGCGGGGAGGGATACGCAGTATTTT. The chain carries TRBV5-5 and TRBJ2-3, with 8 bases matching TRBD2. With 1 base clipped from V and 6 bases from J, the junction kept 10 bases outside the gene matches. The CDR3 covers 16 residues. The germline V gene encodes CDR1 SGHKS and CDR2 YYEKEE (reference sequence).

This chain uses TRBV5-4 with TRBJ1-1, with 7 positions matching TRBD1. Germline CDR1 SGHNT, CDR2 YYREEE (reference sequence). V gave up 7 bases and J gave up 3 bases; unmatched junction bases: 12. The CDR3 consists of 15 residues. CDR3 DNA sequence: TGTGCCAGCCGTTCGGGTCTAGGGGGCCACACTGAAGCTTTCTTT. Residues: CASRSGLGGHTEAFF.